Below are 31 T cell receptor beta chains sequenced from a single sample in a study of PD-1 blockade in classical Hodgkin lymphoma. The repertoire was sequenced with immunoSEQ multiplex PCR; TCRdb's copy has only in-frame clones and lacks some. The data contain about 94,000 clones, approximately 94% of them singletons. Indicated time point: cycle 4 day 1 (C4D1), after less than 7 weeks of nivolumab. Brentuximab vedotin exposure varied, and every patient relapsed after autologous stem cell transplantation. The sample in question was peripheral blood mononuclear cells (PBMCs), obtained before the fourth cycle of nivolumab. The receptors stem from a human donor with classical Hodgkin lymphoma.

The rearrangement joins TRBV2 to TRBJ1-6, with no clear D. V was shortened by 6 bases and J by 7 bases, with 16 bases between the two germline ends. CDR3 length equals 15 residues. The germline gives CDR1 SNHLY, CDR2 FYNNEI. Written as DNA, the CDR3 is TGTGCCAGCAGCCCACGGGAGGGAATAAATTCACCCCTCCACTTT. It is translated as CASSPREGINSPLHF.

This rearrangement joins TRBV9 to TRBJ2-2; D might be TRBD1 or TRBD2, each matching 5 bases. The V end lost 3 bases, the J end lost 7 bases, and 13 bases lay between the germline ends. Germline CDR1 reads SGDLS; CDR2 reads YYNGEE. This CDR3 spans 14 amino acids. CDR3 sequence: CASSGGDGFGELFF. CDR3 in DNA: TGTGCCAGCAGCGGAGGGGACGGGTTCGGGGAGCTGTTTTTT.

The V call is TRBV6-6, the J call TRBJ1-1, with 9 positions matching TRBD1. CDR3 length equals 15 residues. The germline V gene has CDR1 MNHNY and CDR2 SVGAGI (reference sequence). V lost 4 bases to trimming and J lost 6 bases; unmatched junction nucleotides: 9. The DNA of the CDR3 is TGTGCCAGCAGTTCCCTCGACAGGGGGGGGGCTGAAGCTTTCTTT. Protein product: CASSSLDRGGAEAFF.

V gene TRBV4-1 combines with J gene TRBJ2-7, with 13 positions matching TRBD2. The CDR3 spans 17 residues. V trimming: 4 bases; J trimming: 5 bases; junction bases outside the gene matches: 11. The germline V gene encodes CDR1 MGHRA and CDR2 YSYEKL. Here the CDR3 DNA reads TGCGCCAGCAGCCTGCCAGGACTAGCGGGAGTAGGTAACGAGCAGTACTTC. Protein: CASSLPGLAGVGNEQYF.

Only one count was recorded for this clone. This chain joins TRBV18 and TRBJ2-3, with 10 nucleotides matching TRBD2. The junction had 8 bases not matched to a gene; V was cut back by 5 bases and J by 0 bases. The CDR3 loop spans 17 amino acids. Germline CDR1 reads KGHSH; CDR2 reads LQKENI. The CDR3 protein is CASSAGTSAKSTDTQYF. The DNA of the CDR3 is TGTGCCAGCTCAGCTGGGACTAGCGCTAAAAGCACAGATACGCAGTATTTT.

In its sample, this clone was seen once. This rearrangement joins TRBV5-6 to TRBJ1-1, with D possibly matching TRBD1 (5 bases). Per the germline V gene, CDR1 is SGHDT and CDR2 is YYEEEE. The V end was cut by 1 base, the J end by 7 bases, with 14 bases between. This CDR3 region has 14 residues. CDR3 sequence (DNA): TGTGCCAGCAGCTTGAAGGTTCGGAGGGGTGAAGCTTTCTTT. It is translated as CASSLKVRRGEAFF. The entire variable domain, with the rest obtained from reference TRBV5-6 and TRBJ1-1, is as follows: DAGVTQSPTHLIKTRGQQVTLRCSPKSGHDTVSWYQQALGQGPQFIFQYYEEEERQRGNFPDRFSGHQFPNYSSELNVNALLLGDSALYLCASSLKVRRGEAFFGQGTRLTVV.

This clone was detected once. V and J are TRBV25-1 and TRBJ2-7; no clear D. This CDR3 contains 13 residues. Germline V lookup: CDR1 MGHDK, CDR2 SYGVNS. V was shortened by 2 bases and J by 3 bases, with 8 bases between the two germline ends. The chain's CDR3 is CASSEGYLYEQYF. The CDR3 DNA reads as TGTGCCAGCAGTGAAGGCTACCTCTACGAGCAGTACTTC.

V gene TRBV19 combines with J gene TRBJ2-1, with 8 bases fitting TRBD2. V shed 1 base and J 6 bases; nucleotides not matched to a gene: 11. The germline V gene encodes CDR1 LNHDA and CDR2 SQIVND (reference sequence). This CDR3 region has 17 residues. The CDR3 region has the DNA TGTGCCAGTAGTATAGCGCATCATCGGACTAGCCTCAATGAGCAGTTCTTC. It specifies CASSIAHHRTSLNEQFF.

V usage is TRBV11-2 and J usage is TRBJ2-7; D may be TRBD2 (6 bases). This CDR3 comprises 16 residues. The V end was cut by 4 bases, the J end by 3 bases, with 19 bases between. The V gene's germline CDR1 is SGHAT and CDR2 FQNNGV. The CDR3 region has the DNA TGTGCCAGCAGCTACAACCGGGACTTGACGGTCTACGAGCAGTACTTC. This translates into CASSYNRDLTVYEQYF.

Only one count was recorded for this clone. V and J are TRBV30 and TRBJ2-5; either TRBD1 or TRBD2 may fit D (5 bases each). Between the trimmed V and J ends, which lost 3 bases and 2 bases, there was a span of 10 bases. Germline CDR1 GTSNPN, CDR2 SVGIG (reference sequence). The CDR3 runs 13 residues. The CDR3 nucleotides are TGTGCCTGGAGCCGGGGCTCACAAGAGACCCAGTACTTC. Protein sequence: CAWSRGSQETQYF.

The chain employs TRBV7-6 and TRBJ2-7; 9 nucleotides line up with TRBD1. CDR3 size: 15 residues. Germline loops: CDR1 SGHVS, CDR2 FNYEAQ. V dropped 4 bases and J dropped 6; count of bases not matched to a gene: 10. The DNA of the CDR3 is TGTGCCAGCAGCTCAGCACAGGGGGCTGGTCGCGAGCAGTACTTC. Translated: CASSSAQGAGREQYF.

The rearrangement joins TRBV9 to TRBJ2-5; TRBD1 is a possible D gene (7 bases). The CDR3 covers 15 residues. Trimming shortened V by 2 bases and J by 2 bases, and 13 bases separated the two germline ends. Germline V gene data show CDR1 as SGDLS and CDR2 as YYNGEE. The CDR3 region is CASSVQGGRQETQYF. The CDR3 DNA reads as TGTGCCAGCAGCGTTCAGGGGGGTAGACAAGAGACCCAGTACTTC.

The chain couples TRBV11-2 to TRBJ2-3; D is tentatively TRBD1 or TRBD2 (6 bases each). The germline V gene has CDR1 SGHAT and CDR2 FQNNGV. The CDR3 sequence is 15 residues long. Trimming took off 0 bases at V and 1 base at J, with 8 bases between the two ends. This CDR3 is CASSLERGGTDTQYF. Here the CDR3 DNA reads TGTGCCAGCAGCTTAGAGAGGGGGGGCACAGATACGCAGTATTTT.

The gene calls are TRBV27 and TRBJ2-5; TRBD1 might be the D (6 bases). Germline-derived CDR1 and CDR2 are MNHEY and SMNVEV (reference sequence). The CDR3 length is 15 residues. Trimming cost V 6 bases and J 2 bases, with 16 bases left between them. The CDR3 here is CASSVRGFRQETQYF. DNA for the CDR3: TGTGCCAGCAGCGTTAGGGGGTTCAGGCAAGAGACCCAGTACTTC.

V and J are TRBV6-6 and TRBJ2-7, with a possible D match to TRBD2 (7 bases). Germline assignment: CDR1 MNHNY and CDR2 SVGAGI (reference sequence). V was cut by 7 bases and J by 4 bases, with 23 bases left in between. The CDR3 is 16 residues long. The CDR3 reads CASTKGGGKDLYEQYF. The CDR3 DNA reads as TGTGCCAGCACCAAGGGGGGAGGGAAAGATTTGTACGAGCAGTACTTC.

As regards this clone: One end of the junction does not line up with germline, which may come from a read error. J is TRBJ2-7 and V is TRBV19, with a weak D call TRBD1 (6 bases). The CDR3 is made up of 14 amino acids. Germline-derived CDR1 and CDR2 are LNHDA and SQIVND (reference sequence). CDR3 DNA sequence: TGTGCCAGTAGTAGCACAGGGCCCCCCTACAAGCAGTACTTC. Its protein product is CASSSTGPPYKQYF.

This clone appeared a single time. The chain uses TRBV27 and TRBJ2-7, with a weak D call TRBD2 (6 bases). Deletions cut 6 bases from V and 2 bases from J, with 14 bases between. The CDR3 spans 14 residues. The germline gives CDR1 MNHEY, CDR2 SMNVEV (reference sequence). The CDR3 loop reads CASSPLAHPYEQYF. CDR3 coding DNA: TGTGCCAGCAGCCCTCTAGCGCATCCCTACGAGCAGTACTTC.

V is TRBV28 and J is TRBJ1-4; the D gene is possibly TRBD1 (5 bases). The germline gives CDR1 MDHEN, CDR2 SYDVKM. This CDR3 is built from 14 residues. The V gene lost 11 bases and the J gene lost 8 bases, with 21 bases spanning the gap. This CDR3 is CAHGGDRLVEKLFF. CDR3 DNA: TGTGCCCATGGGGGGGATCGATTGGTGGAAAAACTGTTTTTT.

J is TRBJ1-2 and V is TRBV27, with D possibly being TRBD1 (5 bases). The V end lost 5 bases, the J end lost 6 bases, and 13 bases lay between the germline ends. Germline CDR1 MNHEY, CDR2 SMNVEV (reference sequence). The CDR3 covers 13 residues. This CDR3 is CASSPRTRDGYTF. The CDR3 bases are TGTGCCAGCAGTCCCCGGACACGGGATGGCTACACCTTC.

The genes are TRBV14 and TRBJ2-5, with D tentatively TRBD2 (5 bases). Trimming shortened V by 0 bases and J by 5 bases, and 13 bases separated the two germline ends. Germline-derived CDR1 and CDR2 are SGHDN and FVKESK. The CDR3 sequence is 15 residues long. This chain's CDR3 is CASSQELASRETQYF. Written as DNA, the CDR3 is TGTGCCAGCAGCCAAGAGTTGGCTAGCAGGGAGACCCAGTACTTC.

This rearrangement joins TRBV11-2 to TRBJ2-5; 9 nucleotides match TRBD1. This CDR3 spans 16 amino acids. The junction had 6 bases not matched to a gene; V was cut back by 1 base and J by 3 bases. The germline V gene has CDR1 SGHAT and CDR2 FQNNGV. Here the CDR3 DNA reads TGTGCCAGCAGCTTAGGTGTGAGACAGGGGGAAGAGACCCAGTACTTC. This gives the protein CASSLGVRQGEETQYF.

The chain couples TRBV5-1 to TRBJ2-4; D uncertain. The CDR3 has 16 residues. Germline V gene data show CDR1 as SGHRS and CDR2 as YFSETQ. V was trimmed by 0 bases and J by 0 bases, leaving 10 bases between them. The CDR3 DNA reads as TGCGCCAGCAGCTTGGACGCCAAACTAGCCAAAAACATTCAGTACTTC. This gives the protein CASSLDAKLAKNIQYF.

The chain joins TRBV19 to TRBJ2-1; D is uncertain. Deletions cut 6 bases from V and 4 bases from J, with 16 bases between. Germline V lookup: CDR1 LNHDA, CDR2 SQIVND (reference sequence). This CDR3 spans 15 amino acids. The CDR3, as DNA: TGTGCCAGTAGACTCGTTGATGGATTTTACAATGAGCAGTTCTTC. It yields the protein CASRLVDGFYNEQFF.

The CDR3 region is CASSPPVQAYEQYF. The DNA for the CDR3 is TGTGCCAGCTCACCACCGGTGCAAGCCTACGAGCAGTACTTC. The V gene is TRBV18, the J gene TRBJ2-7; D uncertain. Germline CDR1 is KGHSH and CDR2 is LQKENI. CDR3 length: 14 amino acids. The V and J ends lost 0 bases and 2 bases respectively, with 8 bases between them.

This clone counts as medium-sized. The chain recombines TRBV4-1 with TRBJ2-7, with 9 bases aligning to TRBD2. Trimming took 1 base from V and 5 from J; bases not matched to a gene: 9. Germline V gene data show CDR1 as MGHRA and CDR2 as YSYEKL. The CDR3 contains 16 residues. CDR3 protein: CASSQVWGLATNEQYF. In DNA form, the CDR3 reads TGCGCCAGCAGCCAAGTCTGGGGACTAGCAACCAACGAGCAGTACTTC.

The rearrangement uses TRBV4-1 and TRBJ2-5, with TRBD2 as a possible D gene (7 bases). The J call may be faulty, since TRBJ2-7 better matches the DNA end. This CDR3 spans 16 amino acids. Germline V gene lookup returns CDR1 MGHRA and CDR2 YSYEKL. The CDR3 sequence: CASSQEGGPILGEQYF. The CDR3, as DNA: TGCGCCAGCAGCCAAGAGGGGGGGCCCATCCTTGGCGAGCAGTACTTC.

Only a few counts were recorded for this clone. The rearrangement uses TRBV6-5 and TRBJ1-1; D gene unclear. This CDR3 is built from 13 residues. Trimming cost V 2 bases and J 4 bases, with 8 bases left between them. Germline CDR1 is MNHEY and CDR2 is SVGAGI. DNA of the CDR3: TGTGCCAGCAGTTACGGGGAGGGCACTGAAGCTTTCTTT. It specifies CASSYGEGTEAFF.

This clone was detected only once. The chain uses TRBV13 and TRBJ2-7, with 7 nucleotides matching TRBD1. In germline, CDR1 is PRHDT, CDR2 FYEKMQ (reference sequence). The trim removed 4 bases at V and 2 bases at J, leaving 11 bases unmatched. This CDR3 region has 16 residues. The CDR3 loop reads CASSSVYGTVTYEQYF. As DNA, the CDR3 is TGTGCCAGCAGCTCCGTCTACGGGACAGTTACCTACGAGCAGTACTTC. Together with reference TRBV13 and TRBJ2-7, the CDR3 gives the full variable domain: AAGVIQSPRHLIKEKRETATLKCYPIPRHDTVYWYQQGPGQDPQFLISFYEKMQSDKGSIPDRFSAQQFSDYHSELNMSSLELGDSALYFCASSSVYGTVTYEQYFGPGTRLTVT.

The gene calls are TRBV28 and TRBJ2-1; a possible D gene is TRBD2 (6 bases). Trimming pared 3 bases from V and 6 bases from J, leaving 12 bases between. The CDR3 loop spans 14 amino acids. Looked up from germline, CDR1 is MDHEN and CDR2 is SYDVKM. CDR3 sequence: CASSLLTRGNEQFF. For the CDR3, the DNA is TGTGCCAGCAGTTTGTTGACGCGGGGCAATGAGCAGTTCTTC. Supplemented by reference TRBV28 and TRBJ2-1, the full variable domain reads DVKVTQSSRYLVKRTGEKVFLECVQDMDHENMFWYRQDPGLGLRLIYFSYDVKMKEKGDIPEGYSVSREKKERFSLILESASTNQTSMYLCASSLLTRGNEQFFGPGTRLTVL.

This chain uses TRBV28 with TRBJ1-3, with a weak D call TRBD1 (6 bases). Trimming removed 1 base at V and 0 bases at J, with 10 bases between. This CDR3 is built from 16 residues. Per germline, CDR1 MDHEN and CDR2 SYDVKM. This chain's CDR3 is CASSLYQGISGNTIYF. In DNA, the CDR3 is TGTGCCAGCAGTTTATATCAGGGGATCTCTGGAAACACCATATATTTT.

CDR3 sequence reads: CASRGTGGADYTF. The CDR3 DNA sequence: TGTGCCAGCAGGGGAACAGGGGGCGCTGACTACACCTTC. The chain carries TRBV9 and TRBJ1-2, with 9 bases matching TRBD1. Germline CDR1 reads SGDLS; CDR2 reads YYNGEE. V lost 5 bases and J lost 10; bases outside the gene matches: 9. The CDR3 has 13 residues.